This T cell receptor beta chain originates from a study of blood T cell repertoires in COVID-19. Study context: Donors in the United States, Italy and Spain gave samples during acute or convalescent COVID-19. The analysed material was cDNA or gDNA that came from T cells, B-cell-depleted T cells, or PBMCs.

CDR3 length: 16 residues. The germline V gene has CDR1 SEHNR and CDR2 FQNEAQ (reference sequence). Trimming removed 8 bases at V and 0 bases at J, with 20 bases between. As handled by the study authors: Estimation of nucleated cell counts was performed using reference gene primer amplification. Clones were sequenced by immunoSEQ multiplex PCR, and TCRdb holds only the in-frame ones, with some missing. Clone size and the V and J calls come from that table; the DNA yielded D and trimming. The sample shows approximately 210,000 clones, about 84% of them seen only once. Specimen: PBMCs or T cells enriched from blood (not recorded which). The clonotype was recovered from a man between 25 and 39 years old with acute COVID-19. The genes are TRBV7-9 and TRBJ2-7; weak D call: TRBD1 (5 bases). The CDR3: CASGISVGHGSYEQYF. The CDR3 bases are TGTGCCAGCGGCATATCGGTTGGACACGGCTCCTACGAGCAGTACTTC. Variable domain in full (rest from reference TRBV7-9 and TRBJ2-7): DTGVSQNPRHKITKRGQNVTFRCDPISEHNRLYWYRQTLGQGPEFLTYFQNEAQLEKSRLLSDRFSAERPKGSFSTLEIQRTEQGDSAMYLCASGISVGHGSYEQYFGPGTRLTVT.